Listed below are T cell receptor beta chains from one sample, sequenced in a study of cytomegalovirus exposure and HLA in healthy donors. TCRdb's table, derived via immunoSEQ multiplex PCR, lists solely in-frame clones and lacks some. The sample has roughly 100,000 clones, around 77% seen once. The material sequenced was PBMCs. Receptors were obtained from a male donor in good health and CMV-seropositive. Both conserved end residues are part of each CDR3. A D gene is named only where the DNA matches it firmly. Expanded clones get a size class; other rows say once, few or many, or leave the size out.

d_call	v_call	clone_size	j_call	cdr3_nt	cdr3_aa
NA	TRBV11-2	NA	TRBJ2-4	TGTGCCAGCAGCTTAGACGCTCGCCGGAACATTCAGTACTTC	CASSLDARRNIQYF
NA	TRBV7-2	NA	TRBJ2-3	TGTGCCAGCAGCTTACGGCGGGCCCAGCCGGGGGGCACAGATACGCAGTATTTT	CASSLRRAQPGGTDTQYF
TRBD2	TRBV29-1	NA	TRBJ2-3	TGCAGCTTCCGGACTAGCGGCGCAGATACGCAGTATTTT	CSFRTSGADTQYF
NA	TRBV7-9	few	TRBJ2-5	TGTGCCAGCAGCCAAACGGGTCGCGATCTGGAGACCCAGTACTTC	CASSQTGRDLETQYF
TRBD1	TRBV19	NA	TRBJ2-7	TGTGCCAGTAGTCCAGACAGGGGCAGCTCCTACGAGCAGTACTTC	CASSPDRGSSYEQYF
TRBD1	TRBV5-4	NA	TRBJ1-2	TGTGCCAGCAAACCTAGACAGGGGGACTATGGCTACACCTTC	CASKPRQGDYGYTF
TRBD2	TRBV5-1	NA	TRBJ2-3	TGCGCCAGCAGCTTGGATAGGACTAGCGGGAGAAGTTGGGCTGATACGCAGTATTTT	CASSLDRTSGRSWADTQYF
TRBD2	TRBV6-1	NA	TRBJ2-1	TGTGCCAGCAGGGCCGTAGCGGGAGGGCCACATGAGCAGTTCTTC	CASRAVAGGPHEQFF
NA	TRBV28	NA	TRBJ2-7	TGTGCCAGCAGTGAGGGCGGAACCTACGAGCAGTACTTC	CASSEGGTYEQYF
TRBD1	TRBV18	NA	TRBJ1-1	TGTGCCAGCTCACCACCTTCAGGGGGCAGCGCTGAAGCTTTCTTT	CASSPPSGGSAEAFF
NA	TRBV7-6	few	TRBJ2-5	TGTGCCAGCAGCTTCGGAGAGACCCAGTACTTC	CASSFGETQYF
TRBD2	TRBV28	once	TRBJ2-7	TGTGCCAGCAGCATAATCGTAGCGGGAGGCCCCTACGAGCAGTACTTC	CASSIIVAGGPYEQYF
TRBD1	TRBV7-3	few	TRBJ2-1	TGTGCCAGCAGCCCCGGGACAGCTTACAATGAGCAGTTCTTC	CASSPGTAYNEQFF